This T cell receptor (beta chain) was sequenced during a study of blood T cell repertoires in COVID-19. Cohorts were determined from participant-reported clinical history. TCRdb's copy holds only in-frame clones and misses some; the assay was immunoSEQ multiplex PCR. The profile shows hundreds of thousands of clones, roughly 90% of them singletons. Germline trimming cut 3 bases from V and 5 bases from J; bases unmatched to any gene: 1. Germline-derived CDR1 and CDR2 are MNHEY and SMNVEV (reference sequence). This CDR3 has 13 amino acids. This TCR came from a woman aged 25 to 39 who had recovered from COVID-19. The gene calls are TRBV27 and TRBJ1-5; 7 bases align to TRBD1. Sequenced input: PBMCs or T cells enriched from blood (not recorded which). CDR3 DNA sequence: TGTGCCAGCAGTTTCGGGACAGATCAGCCCCAGCATTTT. This translates into CASSFGTDQPQHF.